This TCR beta chain is drawn from a study of control samples from healthy donors and cancer patients. Assay used: immunoSEQ multiplex PCR; TCRdb lists only in-frame clones, some missing. The sample contains around 68,000 clones, nearly 85% of which appear only once. This CDR3 spans 17 amino acids. Per the germline V gene, CDR1 is MDHEN and CDR2 is SYDVKM. Trimming at V came to 7 bases and at J to 2 bases, leaving 10 bases not matched to a gene. The chain couples TRBV28 to TRBJ2-7, with 14 bases aligning to TRBD2. Sequencing used blood. This receptor was identified in a man in his sixties in good health. CDR3 nucleotides: TGTGCCAGCAAAAGACTAGCGGGGGGGAAGCCTCCCTACGAGCAGTACTTC. Amino acid sequence: CASKRLAGGKPPYEQYF.